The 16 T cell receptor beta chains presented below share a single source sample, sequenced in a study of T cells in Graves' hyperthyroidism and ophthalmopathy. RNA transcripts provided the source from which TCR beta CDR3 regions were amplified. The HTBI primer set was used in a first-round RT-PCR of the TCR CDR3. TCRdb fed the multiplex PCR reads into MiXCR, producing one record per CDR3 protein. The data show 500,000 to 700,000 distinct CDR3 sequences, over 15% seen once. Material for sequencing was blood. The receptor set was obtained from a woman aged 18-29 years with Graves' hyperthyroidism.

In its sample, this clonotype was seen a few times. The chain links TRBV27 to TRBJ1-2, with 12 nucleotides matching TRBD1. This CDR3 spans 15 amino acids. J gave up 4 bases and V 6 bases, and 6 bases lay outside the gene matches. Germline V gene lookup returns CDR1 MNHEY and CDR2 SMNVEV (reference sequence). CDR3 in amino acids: CASRSQGQGAYGYTF. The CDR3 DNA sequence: TGTGCCAGCAGGAGCCAGGGACAGGGGGCCTATGGCTACACCTTC.

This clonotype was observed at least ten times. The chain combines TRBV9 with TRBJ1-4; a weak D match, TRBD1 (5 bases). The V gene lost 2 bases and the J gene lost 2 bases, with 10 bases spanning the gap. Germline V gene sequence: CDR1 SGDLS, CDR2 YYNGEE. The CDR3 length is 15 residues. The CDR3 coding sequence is TGTGCCAGCAGCGTCCAGGGAACCACTAATGAAAAACTGTTTTTT. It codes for CASSVQGTTNEKLFF. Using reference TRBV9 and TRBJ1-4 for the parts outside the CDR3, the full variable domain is DSGVTQTPKHLITATGQRVTLRCSPRSGDLSVYWYQQSLDQGLQFLIQYYNGEERAKGNILERFSAQQFPDLHSELNLSSLELGDSALYFCASSVQGTTNEKLFFGSGTQLSVL.

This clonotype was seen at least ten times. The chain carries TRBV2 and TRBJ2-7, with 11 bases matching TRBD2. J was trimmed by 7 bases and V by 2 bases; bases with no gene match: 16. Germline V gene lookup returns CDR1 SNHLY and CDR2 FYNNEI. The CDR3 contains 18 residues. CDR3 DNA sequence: TGTGCCAGCAGTGAAACCGTTAGTGGGACTAGCGGAGACGGGGAGCAGTACTTC. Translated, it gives CASSETVSGTSGDGEQYF.

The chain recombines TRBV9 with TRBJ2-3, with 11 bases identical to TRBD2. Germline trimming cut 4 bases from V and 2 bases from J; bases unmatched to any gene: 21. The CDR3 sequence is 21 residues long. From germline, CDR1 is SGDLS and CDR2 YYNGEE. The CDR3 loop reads CASSLRHGPGGSGGATDTQYF. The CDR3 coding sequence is TGTGCCAGCAGCCTCCGCCACGGGCCTGGGGGTAGCGGGGGGGCCACAGATACGCAGTATTTT.

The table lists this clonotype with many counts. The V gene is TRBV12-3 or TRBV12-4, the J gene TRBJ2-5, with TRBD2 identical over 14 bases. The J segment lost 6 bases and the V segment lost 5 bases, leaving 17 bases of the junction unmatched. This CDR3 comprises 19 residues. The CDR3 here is CASSPSSPKTSGRAQTQYF. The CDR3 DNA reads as TGTGCCAGCAGTCCCTCATCTCCAAAGACTAGCGGGAGGGCACAGACCCAGTACTTC.

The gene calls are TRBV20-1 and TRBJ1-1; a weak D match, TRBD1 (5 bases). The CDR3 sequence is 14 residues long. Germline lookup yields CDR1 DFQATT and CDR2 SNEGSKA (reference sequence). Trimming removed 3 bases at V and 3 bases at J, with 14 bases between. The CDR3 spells CSARGPEGDTEAFF. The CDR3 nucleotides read TGCAGTGCTAGGGGGCCGGAGGGCGACACTGAAGCTTTCTTT.

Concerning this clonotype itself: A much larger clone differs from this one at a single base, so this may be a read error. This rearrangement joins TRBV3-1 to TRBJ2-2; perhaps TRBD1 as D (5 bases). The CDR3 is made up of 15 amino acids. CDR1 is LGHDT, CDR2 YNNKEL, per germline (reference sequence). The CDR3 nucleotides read TGTGCCGGCAGCCAAGGGGCGCAGAACACCGGGGAGCTGTTTTTT. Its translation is CAGSQGAQNTGELFF.

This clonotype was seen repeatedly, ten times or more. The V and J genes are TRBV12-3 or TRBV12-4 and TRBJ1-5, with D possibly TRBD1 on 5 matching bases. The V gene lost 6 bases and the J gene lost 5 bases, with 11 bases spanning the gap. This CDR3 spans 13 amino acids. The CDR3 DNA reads TGTGCCAGCAGGAAAATACAGGATCAGCCCCAGCATTTT. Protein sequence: CASRKIQDQPQHF.

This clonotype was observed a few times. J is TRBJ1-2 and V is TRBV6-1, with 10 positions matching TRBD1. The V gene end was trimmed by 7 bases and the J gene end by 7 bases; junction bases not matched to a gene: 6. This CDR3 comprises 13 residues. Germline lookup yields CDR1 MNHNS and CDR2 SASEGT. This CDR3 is CASTLGQGGGYTF. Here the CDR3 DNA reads TGTGCCAGCACCCTAGGACAGGGGGGTGGCTACACCTTC.

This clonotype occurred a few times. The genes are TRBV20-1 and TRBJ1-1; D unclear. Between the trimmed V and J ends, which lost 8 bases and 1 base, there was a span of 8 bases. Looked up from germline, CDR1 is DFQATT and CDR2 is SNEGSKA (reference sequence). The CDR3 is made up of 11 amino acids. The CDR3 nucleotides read TGCAGTCCCAACTCGAACACTGAAGCTTTCTTT. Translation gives CSPNSNTEAFF.

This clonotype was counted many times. CDR3 amino acids: CASSKTLDPPYEQYF. CDR3 coding DNA: TGTGCCAGCAGCAAAACACTAGACCCCCCCTACGAGCAGTACTTC. V usage is TRBV9 and J usage is TRBJ2-7; D may be TRBD2 (5 bases). V was shortened by 4 bases and J by 2 bases, with 16 bases between the two germline ends. This CDR3 contains 15 residues. Germline V gives CDR1 SGDLS, CDR2 YYNGEE.

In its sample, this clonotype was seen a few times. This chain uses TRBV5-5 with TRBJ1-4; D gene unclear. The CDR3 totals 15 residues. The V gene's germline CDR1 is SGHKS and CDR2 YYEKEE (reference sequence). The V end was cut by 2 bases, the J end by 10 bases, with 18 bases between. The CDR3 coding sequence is TGTGCCAGCAGCTTAGAGTCGGCAGCCCGCCCAAAACTGTTTTTT. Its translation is CASSLESAARPKLFF.

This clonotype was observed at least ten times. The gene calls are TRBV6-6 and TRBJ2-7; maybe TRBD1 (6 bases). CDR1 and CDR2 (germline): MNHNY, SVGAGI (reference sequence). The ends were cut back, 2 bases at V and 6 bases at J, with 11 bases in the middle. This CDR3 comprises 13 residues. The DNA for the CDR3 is TGTGCCAGCAGTTACGCGAGGGGGACCGAGCAGTACTTC. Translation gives CASSYARGTEQYF.

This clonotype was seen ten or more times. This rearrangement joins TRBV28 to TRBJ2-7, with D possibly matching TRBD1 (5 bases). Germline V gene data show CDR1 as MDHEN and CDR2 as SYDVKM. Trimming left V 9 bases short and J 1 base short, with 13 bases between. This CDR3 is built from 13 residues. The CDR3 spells CASTTGQSYEQYF. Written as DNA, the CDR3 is TGTGCCAGTACAACAGGACAATCCTACGAGCAGTACTTC. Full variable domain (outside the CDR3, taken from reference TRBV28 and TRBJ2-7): DVKVTQSSRYLVKRTGEKVFLECVQDMDHENMFWYRQDPGLGLRLIYFSYDVKMKEKGDIPEGYSVSREKKERFSLILESASTNQTSMYLCASTTGQSYEQYFGPGTRLTVT.

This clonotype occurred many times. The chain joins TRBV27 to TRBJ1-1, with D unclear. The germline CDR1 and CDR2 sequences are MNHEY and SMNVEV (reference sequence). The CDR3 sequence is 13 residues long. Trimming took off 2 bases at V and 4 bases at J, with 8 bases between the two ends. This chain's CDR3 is CASSLGSFTEAFF. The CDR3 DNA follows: TGTGCCAGCAGTTTAGGCTCCTTCACTGAAGCTTTCTTT.

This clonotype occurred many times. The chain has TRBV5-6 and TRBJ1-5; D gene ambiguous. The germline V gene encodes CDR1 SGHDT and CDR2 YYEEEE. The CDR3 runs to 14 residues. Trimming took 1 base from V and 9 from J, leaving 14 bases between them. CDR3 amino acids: CASSLQDGDGPQHF. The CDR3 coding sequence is TGTGCCAGCAGCTTGCAGGACGGGGATGGGCCCCAGCATTTT.